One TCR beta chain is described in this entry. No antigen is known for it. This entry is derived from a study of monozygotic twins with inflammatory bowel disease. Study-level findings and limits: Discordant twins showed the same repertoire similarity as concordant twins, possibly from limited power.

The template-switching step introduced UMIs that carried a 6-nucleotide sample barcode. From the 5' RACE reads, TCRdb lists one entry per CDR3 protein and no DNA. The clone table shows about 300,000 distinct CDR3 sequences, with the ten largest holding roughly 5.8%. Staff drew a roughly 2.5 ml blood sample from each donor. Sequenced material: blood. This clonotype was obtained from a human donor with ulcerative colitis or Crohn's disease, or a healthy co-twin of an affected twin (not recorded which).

This chain's CDR3 is CASTRELSSYNEHFF. The chain carries TRBV6-1 and TRBJ2-1; TCRdb designates TRBD1, a call that cannot be tested without DNA. This CDR3 has 15 residues. Germline assignment: CDR1 MNHNS and CDR2 SASEGT.